These T cell receptor beta chains were read from a single sample in a study of chemoradiotherapy in HPV16-positive cancers. TCRdb keeps only in-frame clones here, not all; method: immunoSEQ multiplex PCR. The table has roughly 10,000 clones, about 80% seen once; the top ten hold less than 15%. The source was tumor tissue, collected from a patient who underwent chemoradiotherapy. These receptors originate from a human donor with HPV-associated anogenital cancer. Each CDR3 is given with its conserved first and last residue. The D gene is left open where the match is weak. Clone size is given for some rows only: seen once, a few or many times, or a class if the clone is expanded.

V gene	clone size	J gene	D gene	CDR3 protein	CDR3 DNA
TRBV18	.	TRBJ2-2	TRBD1	CASSQGTANTGELFF	TGTGCCAGCTCTCAAGGGACAGCGAACACCGGGGAGCTGTTTTTT
TRBV12-5	.	TRBJ2-5	.	CASGLGTVSQETQYF	TGTGCTAGTGGTTTGGGGACAGTGAGCCAAGAGACCCAGTACTTC
TRBV11-2	.	TRBJ1-1	.	CASSLDQARGEAFF	TGTGCCAGCAGCTTAGATCAGGCACGGGGAGAAGCTTTCTTT
TRBV28	.	TRBJ1-5	TRBD1	CASSLSRTGHQPQHF	TGTGCCAGCAGTTTATCCAGGACAGGTCACCAGCCCCAGCATTTT
TRBV9	.	TRBJ1-1	.	CASSVGAVKNTEAFF	TGTGCCAGCAGCGTAGGGGCCGTCAAAAACACTGAAGCTTTCTTT
TRBV7-8	.	TRBJ1-1	.	CASSSGSGNTEAFF	TGTGCCAGCAGCTCGGGGTCAGGTAACACTGAAGCTTTCTTT
TRBV7-9	.	TRBJ1-1	TRBD1	CASSLGTGGINHMNTEAFF	TGTGCCAGCAGCTTAGGGACAGGGGGAATAAACCATATGAACACTGAAGCTTTCTTT
TRBV28	.	TRBJ2-5	TRBD1	CASSPRDSLFGETQYF	TGTGCCAGCAGCCCGAGGGACAGTCTCTTCGGAGAGACCCAGTACTTC
TRBV5-5	.	TRBJ1-4	.	CASSLVPGSGNEKLFF	TGTGCCAGCAGCTTGGTGCCGGGGTCCGGGAATGAAAAACTGTTTTTT
TRBV28	.	TRBJ1-1	.	CASTLGHLAEAFF	TGTGCCAGCACCTTGGGACACCTCGCTGAAGCTTTCTTT
TRBV19	few	TRBJ1-6	.	CATLRANSPLHF	TGTGCCACACTCCGGGCTAATTCACCCCTCCACTTT
TRBV9	.	TRBJ1-5	.	CASSVTDRLYQPQHF	TGTGCCAGCAGCGTCACGGACCGACTTTATCAGCCCCAGCATTTT
TRBV7-2	.	TRBJ2-7	.	CASSLESNQGYEQYF	TGTGCCAGCAGCTTAGAGTCAAACCAGGGCTACGAGCAGTACTTC
TRBV5-1	.	TRBJ2-3	.	CASSLVPHYTDTQYF	TGCGCCAGCAGCTTGGTCCCTCACTACACAGATACGCAGTATTTT
TRBV19	.	TRBJ2-3	TRBD2	CASSIKAGTSMDTQYF	TGTGCCAGTAGTATAAAGGCCGGGACTAGCATGGATACGCAGTATTTT
TRBV5-1	once	TRBJ2-1	.	CASSKTGSTNEQFF	TGCGCCAGCAGCAAGACAGGTTCGACCAATGAGCAGTTCTTC
TRBV19	.	TRBJ1-1	.	CASSIGQGLGTEAFF	TGTGCCAGTAGTATTGGGCAGGGGCTGGGCACTGAAGCTTTCTTT
TRBV27	.	TRBJ2-1	TRBD2	CASTLTSGGALWFF	TGTGCCAGCACCCTTACTAGCGGGGGGGCTCTATGGTTCTTC
TRBV6-5	.	TRBJ1-4	TRBD1	CASSYRGQGNEKLFF	TGTGCCAGCAGTTACCGGGGACAGGGGAATGAAAAACTGTTTTTT
TRBV11-2	.	TRBJ1-2	TRBD1	CASSLETGIVGYTF	TGTGCCAGCAGCTTGGAGACAGGGATCGTGGGCTACACCTTC
TRBV25-1	.	TRBJ1-5	.	CASSRGFEPQHF	TGTGCCAGCAGTCGCGGGTTTGAGCCCCAGCATTTT
TRBV4-1	.	TRBJ1-2	.	CASSQETGGYGYTF	TGCGCCAGCAGCCAAGAAACCGGGGGTTATGGCTACACCTTC
TRBV15	.	TRBJ1-1	TRBD1	CATSRDFGQGITEAFF	TGTGCCACCAGCAGAGATTTTGGACAGGGGATTACTGAAGCTTTCTTT
TRBV5-1	.	TRBJ1-2	.	CASSLTASNYGYTF	TGCGCCAGCAGCCTGACAGCTTCAAACTATGGCTACACCTTC
TRBV5-1	.	TRBJ1-2	.	CASSLTGDRGYTF	TGCGCCAGCAGCTTGACGGGAGATAGGGGCTACACCTTC
TRBV5-6	.	TRBJ2-7	TRBD2	CASSLTGTSGGSWDEQYF	TGCGCCAGCAGCCTGACCGGGACTAGCGGGGGGTCCTGGGACGAGCAGTACTTC